These 25 T cell receptor beta chains share one sample of origin, sequenced in a study of CD8+CD57+ T cells in acquired aplastic anemia. CDR3 and TCR beta VDJ profiling relied on genomic DNA as the template. TCRdb analysed the reads with MiXCR anew, one entry per CDR3 protein. The sample includes some 200,000 distinct CDR3 sequences, 30% to 40% seen only once; the top ten take 0.9% to 1.2%. Specimen: sorted CD4+, CD8+, or CD8+CD57+ T cells (not recorded which) from PBMCs. The source of these receptors is a human donor in good health, serving as a control.

This clonotype was found a few times. The chain has TRBV7-9 and TRBJ1-1; no clear D gene. CDR1 is SEHNR, CDR2 FQNEAQ, per germline (reference sequence). Trimming removed 3 bases at V and 6 bases at J, with 14 bases between. There are 14 residues in the CDR3. The CDR3 reads CASSLYGWSPEAFF. DNA of the CDR3: TGTGCCAGCAGCTTGTACGGTTGGTCTCCTGAAGCTTTCTTT.

The chain employs TRBV19 and TRBJ1-3; D unresolved. Trimming cost V 4 bases and J 0 bases, with 13 bases left between them. The CDR3 runs 16 residues. Looked up from germline, CDR1 is LNHDA and CDR2 is SQIVND (reference sequence). The CDR3 nucleotides are TGTGCCAGTAGTAATCAACCCTGGGGCTCTGGAAACACCATATATTTT. Its translation is CASSNQPWGSGNTIYF.

This sequence joins TRBV7-3 and TRBJ2-2; 9 positions match TRBD2. This CDR3 region has 17 residues. With V trimmed by 1 base and J by 4 bases, 7 bases remained unmatched. In germline, CDR1 is SGHTA, CDR2 FQGTGA. The CDR3 spells CASSLIAGGPGTGELFF. CDR3 nucleotide sequence: TGTGCCAGCAGCTTAATCGCGGGGGGGCCGGGCACCGGGGAGCTGTTTTTT. The full variable domain, completed using reference TRBV7-3 and TRBJ2-2, is GAGVSQTPSNKVTEKGKYVELRCDPISGHTALYWYRQSLGQGPEFLIYFQGTGAADDSGLPNDRFFAVRPEGSVSTLKIQRTERGDSAVYLCASSLIAGGPGTGELFFGEGSRLTVL.

The V gene is TRBV2, the J gene TRBJ1-1; D uncertain. Germline CDR1 SNHLY, CDR2 FYNNEI. CDR3 length: 15 residues. V was shortened by 6 bases and J by 4 bases, with 18 bases between the two germline ends. The CDR3 coding sequence is TGTGCCAGCAGAGGGTCGAGGTTGGACGTCACTGAAGCTTTCTTT. Translating gives CASRGSRLDVTEAFF.

This clonotype was found once. V and J are TRBV5-1 and TRBJ1-4; perhaps TRBD1 as D (6 bases). Trimming took 0 bases from V and 7 from J, leaving 10 bases between them. The CDR3 length is 14 residues. Germline CDR1 reads SGHRS; CDR2 reads YFSETQ. In DNA form, the CDR3 reads TGCGCCAGCAGCTTGGTAGGGGGTGGTGAAAAACTGTTTTTT. The encoded protein is CASSLVGGGEKLFF.

The V gene is TRBV7-9, the J gene TRBJ1-2, with D perhaps TRBD1 (5 bases). Germline values: CDR1 SEHNR, CDR2 FQNEAQ (reference sequence). This CDR3 spans 15 amino acids. V was clipped by 5 bases and J by 4 bases, with 17 bases between them. The CDR3 bases are TGTGCCAGCAGCCCAACCCCCGACAGAAGCTATGGCTACACCTTC. It translates to CASSPTPDRSYGYTF.

This clonotype came up many times. This rearrangement joins TRBV9 to TRBJ1-2; 8 nucleotides match TRBD1. V gave up 3 bases and J gave up 8 bases; unmatched junction bases: 21. This CDR3 has 18 residues. Germline CDR1 SGDLS, CDR2 YYNGEE. The chain's CDR3 is CASSGTQGVGRDVKGYTF. CDR3 nucleotides: TGTGCCAGCAGCGGCACACAGGGGGTCGGGAGGGATGTGAAGGGCTACACCTTC.

J is TRBJ2-5 and V is TRBV15; 8 bases agree with TRBD1. The CDR3 has 16 amino acids. V trimming: 3 bases; J trimming: 5 bases; junction bases outside the gene matches: 11. CDR1 and CDR2 from the germline V gene are LNHNV and YYDKDF (reference sequence). The CDR3 nucleotides are TGTGCCACCAGCAGCGCTACAGGGGGAGGCGTTGAGACCCAGTACTTC. Encoded protein: CATSSATGGGVETQYF.

This clonotype was recorded many times. The chain is built from TRBV5-8 and TRBJ1-2; unclear D gene. From germline, CDR1 is SGHTS and CDR2 YDEGEE. This CDR3 is built from 15 residues. V was trimmed by 0 bases and J by 6 bases, leaving 15 bases between them. CDR3 loop: CASSLEFSGFHGYTF. The CDR3 region has the DNA TGTGCCAGCAGCTTGGAATTTTCCGGATTCCATGGCTACACCTTC.

This clonotype was seen ten or more times. The CDR3 protein is CASSPVMNTGELFF. In DNA, the CDR3 is TGCGCCAGCAGTCCGGTAATGAACACCGGGGAGCTGTTTTTT. The gene calls are TRBV5-1 and TRBJ2-2; D not resolved. The germline V and J ends were trimmed by 5 bases and 1 base, with 9 bases remaining between them. Germline V gene lookup returns CDR1 SGHRS and CDR2 YFSETQ. CDR3 length: 14 residues.

In this sample, this clonotype turned up many times. The chain recombines TRBV25-1 with TRBJ2-3; D might be TRBD2 (6 bases). CDR3 length: 14 residues. The germline gives CDR1 MGHDK, CDR2 SYGVNS. V was trimmed by 6 bases and J by 4 bases, leaving 14 bases between them. The chain's CDR3 is CASSGGEWADTQYF. CDR3 in DNA: TGTGCCAGCAGCGGGGGAGAATGGGCAGATACGCAGTATTTT.

This clonotype was found many times. The V call is TRBV2, the J call TRBJ2-3, with a tentative D call TRBD2 (6 bases). This CDR3 spans 13 amino acids. V lost 7 bases and J 3 bases, leaving 11 bases between the germline ends. Germline V gene sequence: CDR1 SNHLY, CDR2 FYNNEI. Here the CDR3 reads CASTVGSTDTQYF. In DNA form, the CDR3 reads TGTGCCAGCACGGTCGGGAGTACAGATACGCAGTATTTT.

Note on this clonotype: The junction differs from germline at one of its ends, possibly a read error. The gene calls are TRBV5-1 and TRBJ1-6, with 9 nucleotides matching TRBD1. Germline V lookup: CDR1 SGHRS, CDR2 YFSETQ. The CDR3 is 14 amino acids. CDR3 amino acids: CASSLGQGNSPLYF. The CDR3 DNA is TGCGCCAGCAGCCTGGGACAGGGTAATTCACCCCTCTACTTT.

This clonotype was seen only a few times. The J gene is TRBJ2-7, the V gene TRBV6-1, with TRBD2 identical over 8 bases. CDR3 length: 14 residues. Trimming at V came to 6 bases and at J to 3 bases, leaving 7 bases not matched to a gene. Per germline, CDR1 MNHNS and CDR2 SASEGT. The CDR3 here is CASSRGGTGYEQYF. The DNA of the CDR3 is TGTGCCAGCAGCCGGGGGGGGACGGGCTACGAGCAGTACTTC.

This clonotype has a count of ten or more. This chain connects TRBV7-2 to TRBJ1-2, with unresolved D. This CDR3 is built from 17 residues. V lost 1 base and J lost 1, with 16 bases in between. Germline CDR1 SGHTA, CDR2 FQGNSA. The CDR3 spells CASSLDWRRPYNYGYTF. The CDR3 coding sequence is TGTGCCAGCAGCTTAGATTGGCGTCGGCCTTATAACTATGGCTACACCTTC.

This chain uses TRBV5-1 with TRBJ2-1; D is unclear. The CDR3 loop spans 11 amino acids. Germline V gene sequence: CDR1 SGHRS, CDR2 YFSETQ. Deletions cut 7 bases from V and 7 bases from J, with 9 bases between. The CDR3 here is CASAAGNEQFF. CDR3 nucleotide sequence: TGCGCCAGCGCCGCTGGGAATGAGCAGTTCTTC.

This clonotype was seen more than once but under ten times. The V and J genes are TRBV10-3 and TRBJ2-7; D not resolved. The germline gives CDR1 ENHRY, CDR2 SYGVKD. V lost 6 bases and J 3 bases, leaving 21 bases between the germline ends. The CDR3 spans 16 residues. The CDR3 reads CAISLKDTSSGYEQYF. The CDR3 nucleotides read TGTGCCATCAGCCTGAAAGACACGTCGTCAGGCTACGAGCAGTACTTC.

Regarding this clonotype: A much more abundant neighbour one base away suggests this may be a read error. The gene calls are TRBV5-1 and TRBJ2-3, with 7 nucleotides matching TRBD1. V lost 4 bases to trimming and J lost 3 bases; unmatched junction nucleotides: 5. CDR3 length: 14 residues. The germline gives CDR1 SGHRS, CDR2 YFSETQ. CDR3 in amino acids: CASSVQGFTDTQYF. The CDR3 DNA reads TGCGCCAGCAGCGTACAGGGGTTTACAGATACGCAGTATTTT. The whole variable domain, filled in from reference TRBV5-1 and TRBJ2-3, reads KAGVTQTPRYLIKTRGQQVTLSCSPISGHRSVSWYQQTPGQGLQFLFEYFSETQRNKGNFPGRFSGRQFSNSRSEMNVSTLELGDSALYLCASSVQGFTDTQYFGPGTRLTVL.

The J gene is TRBJ2-6, the V gene TRBV10-1; D remains ambiguous. Per the germline V gene, CDR1 is WNHNN and CDR2 is SYGVQD (reference sequence). V was cut by 3 bases and J by 0 bases, with 6 bases left in between. CDR3 size: 15 residues. CDR3 DNA: TGCGCCAGCAGTGAAGGAAGCTCTGGGGCCAACGTCCTGACTTTC. Translated, it gives CASSEGSSGANVLTF.

As regards this clonotype: A read error is likely, as this CDR3 ends without the conserved phenylalanine or tryptophan. The genes are TRBV6-1 and TRBJ2-7; 7 nucleotides agree with TRBD2. Germline trimming cut 0 bases from V and 4 bases from J; bases unmatched to any gene: 12. The germline V gene encodes CDR1 MNHNS and CDR2 SASEGT. The CDR3 has 17 residues. The CDR3 DNA reads TGTGCCAGCAGTGAAGCGGGCGGGAGCCGGGTTTTTTACGAGCAGTACTCC. The encoded protein is CASSEAGGSRVFYEQYS.

This clonotype has a count of ten or more. The V and J genes are TRBV20-1 and TRBJ1-2; 10 bases fit TRBD1. The CDR3 is made up of 14 amino acids. The V gene end was trimmed by 6 bases and the J gene end by 3 bases; junction bases not matched to a gene: 7. Per the germline V gene, CDR1 is DFQATT and CDR2 is SNEGSKA (reference sequence). The CDR3 DNA follows: TGCAGTGCGTCCTCCGGACAGGGGGACTATGGCTACACCTTC. Amino acids: CSASSGQGDYGYTF.

The sample holds a few counts of this clonotype. V gene TRBV3-1 combines with J gene TRBJ1-5; D call uncertain. Germline loops: CDR1 LGHDT, CDR2 YNNKEL (reference sequence). This CDR3 is 15 amino acids long. V gave up 1 base and J gave up 4 bases, with 11 bases separating them. The CDR3 here is CASSQGMAWNQPQHF. The DNA for the CDR3 is TGTGCCAGCAGCCAAGGGATGGCGTGGAATCAGCCCCAGCATTTT. Complete variable domain (other parts from reference TRBV3-1 and TRBJ1-5): DTAVSQTPKYLVTQMGNDKSIKCEQNLGHDTMYWYKQDSKKFLKIMFSYNNKELIINETVPNRFSPKSPDKAHLNLHINSLELGDSAVYFCASSQGMAWNQPQHFGDGTRLSIL.

This clonotype turned up a few times. This rearrangement joins TRBV5-4 to TRBJ1-2; D might be TRBD1 (5 bases). V lost 2 bases, J lost 2 bases, and 25 bases lay in between. The germline CDR1 and CDR2 sequences are SGHNT and YYREEE (reference sequence). The CDR3 length is 19 residues. The CDR3 region is CASSLHTGRPSGRNYGYTF. The CDR3 DNA follows: TGTGCCAGCAGCTTACATACGGGACGGCCGAGTGGCCGGAACTATGGCTACACCTTC.

To note about this clonotype: A read error may explain this, as a much larger clone is one base away. J is TRBJ2-3 and V is TRBV5-1; D gene ambiguous. This CDR3 has 15 residues. Germline V gene sequence: CDR1 SGHRS, CDR2 YFSETQ. CDR3 protein: CASSLVSPSTDTRYF. The CDR3 DNA follows: TGCGCCAGCAGCTTGGTGTCCCCAAGCACAGATACGCGGTATTTT.

This chain links TRBV4-2 with TRBJ1-3; D perhaps matches TRBD1 (5 bases). Germline values: CDR1 LGHNA, CDR2 YNFKEQ. The ends were cut back, 4 bases at V and 0 bases at J, with 16 bases in the middle. The CDR3 has 17 amino acids. The CDR3, as DNA: TGTGCCAGCAGCCGTAAACAGGCGGCAAACTCTGGAAACACCATATATTTT. Amino acids: CASSRKQAANSGNTIYF.